This entry lists 18 T cell receptor beta chains sequenced from one sample in a study of spatial heterogeneity in lung cancer. Study findings and constraints: Intratumoral expanded alpha and beta TCR counts were found to track tumor mutation counts.

Time point of the sample: sample taken at primary tumor resection. One entry per CDR3 protein, called by TCRdb with MiXCR from the 5' RACE reads. The sample lists a few thousand distinct CDR3 sequences; around 4.9% were seen once. Antigens for these TCRs are unknown. Specimen: lung tumor tissue, collected at surgery. Source of these receptors: a male donor with early-stage non-small cell lung cancer.

This clonotype was picked up many times. This sequence joins TRBV6-5 and TRBJ2-3, with 14 positions matching TRBD2. The junction had 9 bases not matched to a gene; V was cut back by 8 bases and J by 5 bases. Per germline, CDR1 MNHEY and CDR2 SVGAGI. The CDR3 contains 16 residues. The DNA of the CDR3 is TGTGCCAGCCGTCCGGCAGGGACTAGCGGGAGAGATACGCAGTATTTT. Protein sequence: CASRPAGTSGRDTQYF.

The sample holds many counts of this clonotype. The chain uses TRBV20-1 and TRBJ2-5, with D unclear. The germline V gene encodes CDR1 DFQATT and CDR2 SNEGSKA (reference sequence). CDR3 length equals 16 residues. The ends were cut back, 0 bases at V and 5 bases at J, with 19 bases in the middle. CDR3 residues: CSARDWKVVKIETQYF. The CDR3 nucleotides are TGCAGTGCTAGAGATTGGAAGGTTGTTAAGATTGAGACCCAGTACTTC.

This clonotype was seen at least ten times. The chain links TRBV27 to TRBJ2-5, with 11 bases matching TRBD1. The germline CDR1 and CDR2 sequences are MNHEY and SMNVEV (reference sequence). The trim removed 6 bases at V and 5 bases at J, leaving 2 bases unmatched. The CDR3 contains 13 residues. CDR3 sequence reads: CASSRDRGETQYF. The CDR3 DNA sequence: TGTGCCAGCAGCCGGGACAGGGGGGAGACCCAGTACTTC.

By sample fraction, this clonotype is medium-sized. The gene calls are TRBV6-1 and TRBJ2-1; 11 bases line up with TRBD2. The CDR3 has 15 amino acids. CDR1 MNHNS and CDR2 SASEGT come from the germline V gene. Trimming took 5 bases from V and 9 from J; bases not matched to a gene: 9. The CDR3 region has the DNA TGTGCCAGCAGTTTAGCGGGAGGGCTTAGTGGTGAGCAGTTCTTC. This sequence encodes CASSLAGGLSGEQFF.

This clonotype was counted ten times or more. V is TRBV7-8 and J is TRBJ1-2; 8 positions agree with TRBD1. V gave up 8 bases and J gave up 8 bases; unmatched junction bases: 10. There are 13 residues in the CDR3. Germline CDR1 and CDR2: SGHVS and FQNEAQ. In DNA form, the CDR3 reads TGTGCCAGCTCTTATGGACAGGGTGACGGCTACACCTTC. Translating it yields CASSYGQGDGYTF.

The chain links TRBV12-3 or TRBV12-4 to TRBJ1-6; 11 nucleotides agree with TRBD1. This CDR3 comprises 16 residues. The V segment lost 4 bases and the J segment 6 bases; nucleotides outside the gene matches: 5. The CDR3 sequence is CASSSPGTGGNSPLHF. In nucleotides, the CDR3 is TGTGCCAGCAGTTCCCCCGGGACAGGGGGTAATTCACCCCTCCACTTT.

This clonotype was found many times. This chain's CDR3 is CASSLGANSNQPQHF. The CDR3 nucleotides read TGCGCCAGCAGCTTGGGGGCGAATAGCAATCAGCCCCAGCATTTT. This chain uses TRBV5-1 with TRBJ1-5, with D hard to call. Germline values: CDR1 SGHRS, CDR2 YFSETQ. V lost 0 bases, J lost 0 bases, and 7 bases lay in between. The CDR3 runs 15 residues.

By frequency in the sample, this clonotype is medium-sized. The chain uses TRBV6-1 and TRBJ1-1, with D perhaps matching TRBD1 (5 bases). This CDR3 has 16 residues. The ends were cut back, 6 bases at V and 5 bases at J, with 22 bases in the middle. In germline, CDR1 is MNHNS, CDR2 SASEGT. This chain's CDR3 is CASRLGPQGLGTEAFF. In DNA form, the CDR3 reads TGTGCCAGCAGATTAGGACCCCAGGGTTTAGGAACTGAAGCTTTCTTT.

The sample holds many counts of this clonotype. The J gene is TRBJ2-2, the V gene TRBV11-2; no reliable D call. Germline loops: CDR1 SGHAT, CDR2 FQNNGV. The CDR3 consists of 15 residues. Trimming removed 3 bases from V and 1 base from J, with 9 bases in between. CDR3 in DNA: TGTGCCAGCAGCTTGGTGGCGCGGAACACCGGGGAGCTGTTTTTT. Residues: CASSLVARNTGELFF.

Many counts were recorded for this clonotype. The chain carries TRBV12-3 or TRBV12-4 and TRBJ2-7; D might be TRBD1 or TRBD2, each matching 5 bases. The CDR3 is 11 amino acids. Deletions cut 6 bases from V and 7 bases from J, with 10 bases between. The CDR3 nucleotides are TGTGCCAGCAGCCAGGGACGGGAGCAGTACTTC. Translation gives CASSQGREQYF.

This clonotype was observed at least ten times. V gene TRBV20-1 combines with J gene TRBJ1-4; D is possibly TRBD1 (5 bases). Trimming pared 0 bases from V and 4 bases from J, leaving 12 bases between. The CDR3 consists of 15 residues. Germline lookup yields CDR1 DFQATT and CDR2 SNEGSKA (reference sequence). CDR3 loop: CSARDQGGGNEKLFF. The CDR3 DNA reads TGCAGTGCTAGAGATCAGGGCGGGGGTAATGAAAAACTGTTTTTT.

V and J are TRBV4-2 and TRBJ1-5, with D unclear. CDR3 length: 15 residues. CDR1 and CDR2 from the germline V gene are LGHNA and YNFKEQ. V shed 0 bases and J shed 1 base, with 7 bases lying between them. CDR3 DNA: TGTGCCAGCAGCCAAGATCCTCAGAGCAATCAGCCCCAGCATTTT. This gives the protein CASSQDPQSNQPQHF.

This clonotype was seen many times. The CDR3 here is CASSEQARDQPQHF. In DNA, the CDR3 is TGTGCCAGCAGTGAACAGGCCAGGGACCAGCCCCAGCATTTT. V is TRBV2 and J is TRBJ1-5, with D possibly matching TRBD1 (5 bases). Trimming pared 2 bases from V and 7 bases from J, leaving 12 bases between. CDR3 size: 14 residues. The germline gives CDR1 SNHLY, CDR2 FYNNEI.

Relative to its sample, this clonotype is medium-sized. This sequence joins TRBV12-3 or TRBV12-4 and TRBJ2-4, with D perhaps matching TRBD1 (6 bases). V dropped 3 bases and J dropped 8 bases, with 17 bases sitting between them. CDR3 size: 15 residues. This CDR3 reads CASSLSRGGWDIQYF. The CDR3 DNA reads as TGTGCCAGCAGTTTGTCCCGAGGGGGATGGGACATTCAGTACTTC.

This clonotype was detected ten times or more. The CDR3 coding sequence is TGCGCCAGCAGCTTGGCCCCTGGCGCCGGGGAGCTGTTTTTT. Protein product: CASSLAPGAGELFF. V gene TRBV5-1 combines with J gene TRBJ2-2; D call uncertain. V was clipped by 0 bases and J by 6 bases, with 9 bases between them. This CDR3 is built from 14 residues. Germline V gene sequence: CDR1 SGHRS, CDR2 YFSETQ. The complete variable domain, with remaining parts taken from reference TRBV5-1 and TRBJ2-2, reads KAGVTQTPRYLIKTRGQQVTLSCSPISGHRSVSWYQQTPGQGLQFLFEYFSETQRNKGNFPGRFSGRQFSNSRSEMNVSTLELGDSALYLCASSLAPGAGELFFGEGSRLTVL.

Sample share makes this clonotype large. This chain links TRBV7-8 with TRBJ1-1; no clear D. This CDR3 has 13 residues. The V gene lost 7 bases and the J gene lost 0 bases, with 9 bases spanning the gap. Germline V gene lookup returns CDR1 SGHVS and CDR2 FQNEAQ. CDR3 nucleotides: TGTGCCAGCATGTTACACCTGAACACTGAAGCTTTCTTT. The encoded protein is CASMLHLNTEAFF.

In its sample, this clonotype was seen many times. The chain links TRBV20-1 to TRBJ1-2; 7 nucleotides match TRBD1. From germline, CDR1 is DFQATT and CDR2 SNEGSKA (reference sequence). This CDR3 comprises 13 residues. The ends lost 6 bases at V and 5 bases at J; junction bases unmatched: 9. CDR3 in amino acids: CSATTGARYGYTF. In DNA form, the CDR3 reads TGCAGTGCCACAACAGGGGCCAGATATGGCTACACCTTC.

This clonotype qualifies as medium-sized. The rearrangement joins TRBV28 to TRBJ2-1, with 8 bases identical to TRBD2. CDR3 length: 13 residues. Germline CDR1 is MDHEN and CDR2 is SYDVKM. With V trimmed by 8 bases and J by 5 bases, 5 bases remained unmatched. CDR3 sequence (DNA): TGTGCCAGCTCGACACTAGCGGACAATGAGCAGTTCTTC. Protein product: CASSTLADNEQFF.